Given below is one T cell receptor beta chain in context. Its antigen is undetermined. The record originates from a study of molecular identifiers for immune sequencing clone quantification. Germline CDR1 and CDR2: LGHNT and FRNRAP. Trimming stripped 2 bases from V and 1 base from J, with 14 bases between. The CDR3 runs 16 residues. Overall study findings and caveats: Beyond 20 RNA copies, clones held over 98% of effector molecules, compared with under 1% in naive cells. Because of identical TCR molecules sharing a barcode, sizes of highly expanded clones could be underestimated.

TCRdb reanalysed the PCR reads using MiXCR and keeps one entry per CDR3 protein. The sample gives 400,000 to 600,000 distinct CDR3 sequences, about 25% of which show up once; roughly 0.77% is in the top ten. The rearrangement uses TRBV12-5 and TRBJ2-5; D is tentatively TRBD1 or TRBD2 (5 bases each). This clonotype originated in a human donor in good health. Some libraries in this study had Jurkat cell RNA spiked in. The sample taken for sequencing was naive CD8+ T cells from blood, with Jurkat cell RNA spiked in. Subset of the sample: FACS-sorted CD8+CD4-CCR7+CD45RA+ naive T cells. The CDR3 region is CASGLLTAGTQETQYF. The CDR3 DNA follows: TGTGCTAGTGGTTTGTTGACTGCCGGGACCCAAGAGACCCAGTACTTC.